This T cell receptor beta chain came from a study of cytomegalovirus exposure and HLA in healthy donors. Overall study findings and caveats: Data from an earlier analysis indicated that most TCR beta V segments were productive either about 90% or about 30% of the time. Through in vitro validation, a few CMV-associated chains were shown to be specific for CMV antigens.

To note about this clone: Its antigen remains unknown.

As for the donors, each was a healthy bone marrow donor. J gave up 6 bases and V 2 bases, and 4 bases lay outside the gene matches. The CDR3 runs 14 residues. CDR1 and CDR2 (germline): GTSNPN, SVGIG (reference sequence). The PCR used 60 Vbeta and 13 Jbeta primers. Method: immunoSEQ multiplex PCR; TCRdb's copy keeps in-frame clones and lacks some. The repertoire holds 130,000 or so clones, with more than 75% as singletons. The V call is TRBV30, the J call TRBJ1-1; 12 bases map to TRBD1. Material for sequencing was PBMCs. The TCR comes from a female donor in good health and CMV-seronegative. CDR3 residues: CAWSWGQGAPEAFF. The CDR3 DNA is TGTGCCTGGAGTTGGGGACAGGGGGCCCCTGAAGCTTTCTTT. The full variable domain, in which reference TRBV30 and TRBJ1-1 provide the parts outside the CDR3, is SQTIHQWPATLVQPVGSPLSLECTVEGTSNPNLYWYRQAAGRGLQLLFYSVGIGQISSEVPQNLSASRPQDRQFILSSKKLLLSDSGFYLCAWSWGQGAPEAFFGQGTRLTVV.